The 10 T cell receptor beta chains listed next were all sequenced from one sample in a study of Ad26.COV2.S vaccination and SARS-CoV-2 variants. Stated treatment: 19 received Ad26.COV2.S at low or high dose, single or two shots; about 5 received placebo; per-sample allocation not given. All samples were drawn on day 63, counting from the first vaccine or placebo injection. Assay used: immunoSEQ multiplex PCR; TCRdb lists only in-frame clones, some missing. The sample lists roughly 680,000 clones; approximately 88% were seen once. The source was peripheral blood, collected in a trial of Ad26.COV2.S vaccine versus placebo. The receptor source for this set is a person between 18 and 65 years old who received the Ad26.COV2.S COVID-19 vaccine or a placebo.

As DNA, the CDR3 is TGCGCCAGCAGCTTGCGGTTCGGCGGCACAGATACGCAGTATTTT. Translated: CASSLRFGGTDTQYF. V usage is TRBV5-1 and J usage is TRBJ2-3; D not certain. This CDR3 region has 15 residues. Germline CDR1 reads SGHRS; CDR2 reads YFSETQ. V lost 1 base, J lost 1 base, and 10 bases lay in between. Drawing the rest from reference TRBV5-1 and TRBJ2-3, the complete variable domain is KAGVTQTPRYLIKTRGQQVTLSCSPISGHRSVSWYQQTPGQGLQFLFEYFSETQRNKGNFPGRFSGRQFSNSRSEMNVSTLELGDSALYLCASSLRFGGTDTQYFGPGTRLTVL.

The J gene is TRBJ2-1, the V gene TRBV12-3 or TRBV12-4; no clear D. The germline V and J ends were trimmed by 3 bases and 9 bases, with 9 bases remaining between them. The CDR3 has 12 amino acids. The DNA of the CDR3 is TGTGCCAGCAGTTTCGGGCAGTTTGAGCAGTTCTTC. It encodes CASSFGQFEQFF.

This chain links TRBV5-5 with TRBJ1-5, with 7 bases identical to TRBD1. The CDR3 covers 13 residues. The germline CDR1 and CDR2 sequences are SGHKS and YYEKEE (reference sequence). Trimming at V came to 4 bases and at J to 4 bases, leaving 2 bases not matched to a gene. Here the CDR3 reads CASSGTVNQPQHF. CDR3 nucleotides: TGTGCCAGCAGCGGGACAGTAAATCAGCCCCAGCATTTT.

The V call is TRBV27, the J call TRBJ2-1; D might be TRBD2 (6 bases). The CDR3 totals 13 residues. Germline CDR1 reads MNHEY; CDR2 reads SMNVEV (reference sequence). The V end was cut by 2 bases, the J end by 8 bases, with 10 bases between. The CDR3 sequence: CASSLGGKHEQFF. The DNA for the CDR3 is TGTGCCAGCAGTTTAGGCGGGAAACATGAGCAGTTCTTC.

The rearrangement uses TRBV30 and TRBJ2-1; D perhaps matches TRBD1 (6 bases). The V gene lost 0 bases and the J gene lost 7 bases, with 10 bases spanning the gap. The CDR3 consists of 13 residues. Germline CDR1 and CDR2: GTSNPN and SVGIG (reference sequence). The CDR3 nucleotides read TGTGCCTGGAGTGTCGGACAGCGAAATGAGCAGTTCTTC. Translated: CAWSVGQRNEQFF.

This chain uses TRBV29-1 with TRBJ2-3; tentatively, D is TRBD2 (6 bases). Germline assignment: CDR1 SQVTM and CDR2 ANQGSEA. CDR3 size: 10 residues. Trimming removed 7 bases from V and 5 bases from J, with 7 bases in between. The CDR3 DNA reads as TGCAGCGGAGCGGGAGATACGCAGTATTTT. Its translation is CSGAGDTQYF.

This sequence joins TRBV6-6 and TRBJ2-3, with D possibly being TRBD1 or TRBD2 (5 bases each). The CDR3 consists of 16 residues. V was clipped by 1 base and J by 0 bases, with 11 bases between them. Germline assignment: CDR1 MNHNY and CDR2 SVGAGI (reference sequence). The CDR3 here is CASSYWDLYSTDTQYF. The CDR3 DNA is TGTGCCAGCAGTTACTGGGACCTTTATAGCACAGATACGCAGTATTTT.

The chain uses TRBV25-1 and TRBJ2-3; D possibly matches TRBD1 or TRBD2 (6 bases each). The V and J ends lost 3 bases and 3 bases respectively, with 10 bases between them. CDR3 length: 14 residues. In germline, CDR1 is MGHDK, CDR2 SYGVNS. CDR3 bases: TGTGCCAGCAGTGAGGGGGGCCGAACAGATACGCAGTATTTT. Its translation is CASSEGGRTDTQYF.

This clone was observed once. The chain is built from TRBV2 and TRBJ2-1, with TRBD1 identical over 11 bases. Per the germline V gene, CDR1 is SNHLY and CDR2 is FYNNEI. The V and J ends lost 11 bases and 7 bases, in that order; junction bases with no gene match: 7. The CDR3 extends over 13 amino acids. In DNA form, the CDR3 reads TGTGCCGGCCGGGACAGGGGGTGGAATGAGCAGTTCTTC. Encoded protein: CAGRDRGWNEQFF.

This clone was counted a few times. CDR3 in DNA: TGTGCCAGTACCATCACCGGGGACGGCTATGGCTACACCTTC. Translating it yields CASTITGDGYGYTF. J is TRBJ1-2 and V is TRBV19, with D perhaps TRBD1 (5 bases). The V gene's germline CDR1 is LNHDA and CDR2 SQIVND (reference sequence). V was pared by 7 bases and J by 4 bases, with 16 bases between. The CDR3 spans 14 residues.